What follows are 2 T cell receptor beta chains derived from one specimen sequenced in a study of T-cell reconstitution after alpha-beta-depleted transplantation in children. The TCRbeta library incorporated unique molecular identifiers. Using its own MiXCR run on the PCR reads, TCRdb lists one record per CDR3 protein. The table records 780,000 or so distinct CDR3 sequences, about 15% of them present only once. The material sequenced was PBMCs, mostly from graft donor cells, taken 360 days after TCRalphabeta/CD19-depleted stem cell transplant. The receptor source for this set is a male patient aged 10 to 17 who had a stem cell transplant for acute lymphoblastic leukemia, so the T cells may come from the graft donor.

Ten or more counts support this clonotype. The V gene is TRBV5-5, the J gene TRBJ2-3; no definite D call. There are 16 residues in the CDR3. The V and J ends lost 2 bases and 0 bases respectively, with 13 bases between them. Germline V gene data show CDR1 as SGHKS and CDR2 as YYEKEE (reference sequence). CDR3: CASSFQAGVSTDTQYF. As DNA, the CDR3 is TGTGCCAGCAGCTTCCAAGCAGGTGTGAGCACAGATACGCAGTATTTT.

This clonotype has a count of ten or more. The chain recombines TRBV6-2 or TRBV6-3 with TRBJ2-3; the D is unclear. The CDR3 length is 15 residues. With 6 bases removed from V and 7 bases from J, the gap between germline ends came to 20 bases. Germline CDR1 is MNHEY and CDR2 is SVGEGT. CDR3 loop: CASSYNLDAAYTQYF. In nucleotides, the CDR3 is TGTGCCAGCAGCTACAATTTGGACGCCGCTTATACGCAGTATTTT.